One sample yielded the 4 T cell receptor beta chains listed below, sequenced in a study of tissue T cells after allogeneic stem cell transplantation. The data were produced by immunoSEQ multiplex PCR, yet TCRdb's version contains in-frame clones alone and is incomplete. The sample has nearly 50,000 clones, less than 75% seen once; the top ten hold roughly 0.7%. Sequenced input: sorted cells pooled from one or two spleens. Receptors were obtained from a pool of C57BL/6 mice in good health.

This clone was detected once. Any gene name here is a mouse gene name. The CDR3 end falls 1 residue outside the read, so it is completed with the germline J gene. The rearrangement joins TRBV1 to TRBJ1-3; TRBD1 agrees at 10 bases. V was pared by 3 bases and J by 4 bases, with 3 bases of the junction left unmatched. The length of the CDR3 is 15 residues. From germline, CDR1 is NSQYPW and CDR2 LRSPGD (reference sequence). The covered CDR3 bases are TGCACCTGCAGTGCCGGGACAGGGGCGGGAAATACGCTCTAT. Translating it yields CTCSAGTGAGNTLY. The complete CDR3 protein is CTCSAGTGAGNTLYF. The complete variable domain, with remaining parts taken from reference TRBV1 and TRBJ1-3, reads VTLLEQNPRWRLVPRGQAVNLRCILKNSQYPWMSWYQQDLQKQLQWLFTLRSPGDKEVKSLPGADYLATRVTDTELRLQVANMSQGRTLYCTCSAGTGAGNTLYFGEGSRLIVV.

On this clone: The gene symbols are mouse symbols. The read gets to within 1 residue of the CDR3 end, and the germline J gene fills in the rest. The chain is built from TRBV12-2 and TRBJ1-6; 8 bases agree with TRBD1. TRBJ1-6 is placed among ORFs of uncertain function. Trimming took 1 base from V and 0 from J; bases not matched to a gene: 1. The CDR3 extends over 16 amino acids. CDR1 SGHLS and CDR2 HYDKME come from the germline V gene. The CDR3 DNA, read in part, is TGTGCCAGCTCTCTGGGACAGGCTTCCTATAATTCGCCCCTCTAC. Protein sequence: CASSLGQASYNSPLY. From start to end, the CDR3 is CASSLGQASYNSPLYF.

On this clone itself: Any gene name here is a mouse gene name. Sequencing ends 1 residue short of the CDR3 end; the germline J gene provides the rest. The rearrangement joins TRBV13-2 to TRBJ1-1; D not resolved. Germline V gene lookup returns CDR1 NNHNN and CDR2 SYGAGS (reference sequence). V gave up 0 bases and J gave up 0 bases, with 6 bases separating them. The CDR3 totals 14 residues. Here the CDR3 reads CASGDGHTNTEVFF. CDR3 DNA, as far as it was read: TGTGCCAGCGGTGATGGACACACAAACACAGAAGTCTTC.

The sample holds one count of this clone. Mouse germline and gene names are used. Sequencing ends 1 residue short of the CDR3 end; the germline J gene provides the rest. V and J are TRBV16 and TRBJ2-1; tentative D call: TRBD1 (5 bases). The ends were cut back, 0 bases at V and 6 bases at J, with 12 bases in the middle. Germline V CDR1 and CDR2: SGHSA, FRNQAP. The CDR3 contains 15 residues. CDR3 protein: CASSLDSQGGAEQFF. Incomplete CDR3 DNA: TGTGCAAGCAGCTTAGATAGCCAGGGAGGTGCTGAGCAGTTC.